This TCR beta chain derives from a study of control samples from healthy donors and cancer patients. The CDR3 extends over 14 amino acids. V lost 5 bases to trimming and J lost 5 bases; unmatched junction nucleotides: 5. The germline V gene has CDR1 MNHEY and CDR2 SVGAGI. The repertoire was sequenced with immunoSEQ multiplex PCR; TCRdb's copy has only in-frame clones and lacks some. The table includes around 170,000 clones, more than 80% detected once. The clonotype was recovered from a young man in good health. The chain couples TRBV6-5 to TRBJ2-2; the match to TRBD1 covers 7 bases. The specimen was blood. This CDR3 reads CASSLTRGTGELFF. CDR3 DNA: TGTGCCAGCAGTCTGACCAGGGGGACCGGGGAGCTGTTTTTT.